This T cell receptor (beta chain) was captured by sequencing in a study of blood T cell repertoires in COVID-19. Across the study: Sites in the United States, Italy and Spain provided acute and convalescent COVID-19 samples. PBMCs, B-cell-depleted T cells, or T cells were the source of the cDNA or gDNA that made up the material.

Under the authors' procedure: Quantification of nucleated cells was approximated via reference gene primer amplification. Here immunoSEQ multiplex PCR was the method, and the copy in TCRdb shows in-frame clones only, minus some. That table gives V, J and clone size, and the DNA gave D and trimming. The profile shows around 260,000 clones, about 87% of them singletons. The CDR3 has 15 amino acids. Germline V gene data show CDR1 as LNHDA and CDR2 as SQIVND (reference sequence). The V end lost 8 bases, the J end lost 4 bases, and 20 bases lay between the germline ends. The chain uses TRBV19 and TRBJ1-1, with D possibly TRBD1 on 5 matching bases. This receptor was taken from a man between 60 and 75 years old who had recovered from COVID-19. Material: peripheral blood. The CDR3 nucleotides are TGTGCCAGTGGATACCGGACACCTCCCCGCACTGAAGCTTTCTTT. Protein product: CASGYRTPPRTEAFF.